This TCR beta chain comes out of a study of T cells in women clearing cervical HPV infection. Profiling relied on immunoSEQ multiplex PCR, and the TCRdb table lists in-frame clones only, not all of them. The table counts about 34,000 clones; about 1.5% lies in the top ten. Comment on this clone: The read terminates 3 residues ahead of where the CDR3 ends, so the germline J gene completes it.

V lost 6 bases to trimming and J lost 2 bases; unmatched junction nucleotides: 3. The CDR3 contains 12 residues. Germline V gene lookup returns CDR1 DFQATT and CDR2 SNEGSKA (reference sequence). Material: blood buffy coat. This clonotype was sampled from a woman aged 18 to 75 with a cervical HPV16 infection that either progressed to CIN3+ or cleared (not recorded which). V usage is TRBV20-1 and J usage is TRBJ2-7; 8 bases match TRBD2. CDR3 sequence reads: CSAGGAPYEQYF. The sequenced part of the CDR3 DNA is TGCAGTGCCGGGGGGGCTCCCTACGAG.